This T cell receptor (beta chain) stems from a study of blood T cells in healthy people across ages. Through a sample-barcoded 5' primer and a J-beta primer mix, a second PCR was run for roughly 6 to 12 cycles. Each cDNA molecule was tagged by a template-switch adaptor with 12 random nucleotides. TCRdb processed the 5' RACE reads anew with MiXCR; each CDR3 protein has one entry. The sample carries roughly 500,000 distinct CDR3 sequences, around 24% recorded once. Comments on this clonotype: The junction differs from germline at one of its ends, possibly a read error.

This CDR3 has 15 amino acids. Germline CDR1 MGHDK, CDR2 SYGVNS. This same sample was also part of a study on T cells of mothers and their children.

Sequenced input: blood. The gene calls are TRBV25-1 and TRBJ2-5, with 16 bases matching TRBD2. This TCR derives from a boy aged 5 to 17 in good health. The CDR3 DNA reads TGTGCCAGCAGTCCGAGGGGGACTAGCGGGGGGGCACCGTTCTTC. Amino acid sequence: CASSPRGTSGGAPFF. Supplemented by reference TRBV25-1 and TRBJ2-5, the full variable domain reads EADIYQTPRYLVIGTGKKITLECSQTMGHDKMYWYQQDPGMELHLIHYSYGVNSTEKGDLSSESTVSRIRTEHFPLTLESARPSHTSQYLCASSPRGTSGGAPFFGPGTRLLVL.